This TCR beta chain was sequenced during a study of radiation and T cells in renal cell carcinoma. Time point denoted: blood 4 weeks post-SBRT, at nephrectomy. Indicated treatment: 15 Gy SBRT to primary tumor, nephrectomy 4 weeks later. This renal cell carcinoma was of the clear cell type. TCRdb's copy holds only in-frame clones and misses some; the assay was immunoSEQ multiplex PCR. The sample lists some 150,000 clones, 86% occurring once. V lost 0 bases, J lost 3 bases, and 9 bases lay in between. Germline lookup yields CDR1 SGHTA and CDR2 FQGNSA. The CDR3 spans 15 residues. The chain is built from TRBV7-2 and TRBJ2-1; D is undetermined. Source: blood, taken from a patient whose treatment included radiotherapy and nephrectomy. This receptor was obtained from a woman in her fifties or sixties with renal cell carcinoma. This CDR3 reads CASSLASRSYNEQFF. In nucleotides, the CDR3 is TGTGCCAGCAGCTTAGCGTCAAGGAGCTACAATGAGCAGTTCTTC.